The T cell receptor beta chain under discussion was sequenced for a study of graft-versus-host responses after intestinal transplantation. Study overall: The recipients all started with anti-thymocyte globulin induction and then took tacrolimus and steroids for roughly three years.

Data came from immunoSEQ multiplex PCR; TCRdb stores just in-frame clones and leaves some out. Of 90,000 to 95,000 clones listed, around 93% are singletons. The table lists this clone with a count of one. Antigen specificity is unknown. The material sequenced was unstimulated CD8+ T cells sorted from spleen or lymph node cells, taken before intestinal transplant. The receptor comes from a human donor who received an intestinal transplant.

CDR3 nucleotide sequence: TGTGCCAGCAGTTTATCCCTCCCGGGACTAGCGGGTCCTCGGGAGGCCAACGTCCTGACTTTC. This sequence encodes CASSLSLPGLAGPREANVLTF. The chain employs TRBV27 and TRBJ2-6, with TRBD2 matching 12 bases. The junction had 15 bases not matched to a gene; V was cut back by 0 bases and J by 6 bases. There are 21 residues in the CDR3. Looked up from germline, CDR1 is MNHEY and CDR2 is SMNVEV (reference sequence).